This entry concerns a single T cell receptor (beta chain). What it binds is unknown. This sample is part of a study of cytomegalovirus exposure and HLA in healthy donors. PCR employed 60 Vbeta and 13 Jbeta primers. Measured with immunoSEQ multiplex PCR; TCRdb has only the in-frame clones, and not every one. This table holds tens of thousands of clones, about four fifths found once. Study-level findings and limits: Equally common other TCR beta chains were less clonally expanded than HLA-associated ones, a later analysis found. The likely origin of a cluster of highly shared sequence variants was a sequencing artifact. Many donors carried some public TCRs, although rarity characterized most TCR sequences.

The clonotype was recovered from a man aged 30 to 45 in good health and CMV-seropositive. The source material was PBMCs.

CDR3 coding DNA: TGCGCCAGCAGCCAAGAGACAGGGATTGCTGGAAACACCATATATTTT. It translates to CASSQETGIAGNTIYF. The chain carries TRBV4-3 and TRBJ1-3; 7 bases align to TRBD1. Per the germline V gene, CDR1 is LGHNA and CDR2 is YSLEER. The V gene end was trimmed by 0 bases and the J gene end by 2 bases; junction bases not matched to a gene: 4. This CDR3 is 16 amino acids long.